This entry features one T cell receptor (beta chain) sequence. This clonotype appeared a few times. Its antigen has not been determined. Per-base quality was not reported, and no clone a single base away is much larger than it. Systemically healthy Caucasian individuals from Russia, 39 in total and aged about 6 to 100 years, were included as donors. Around 9.9 milliliters of peripheral blood were collected from each donor into EDTA-treated Vacutainer tubes. PBMCs were isolated by Ficoll-Paque density-gradient centrifugation, with at least 7 million obtained per sample. Trizol reagent was used to extract total RNA from the PBMCs, yielding at least 5 micrograms per sample. For every donor, flow cytometry on a PBMC aliquot measured the percentage of naive CD45RAhigh/CD27high T cells. This sample is drawn from a study of blood T cells in healthy people across ages (dated by TCRdb to between 2014 and 2017). For the study in its entirety: In model experiments, template switching captured about one uniquely barcoded TCR beta cDNA molecule for every two T cells. Using the same blood draw, the study looked at two additional independent replicas of 1 million unique cDNA reads for two donors, one aged 18 to 29 and the other aged 80 or older. Four age groups were formed from the donors: young (average approximately 15 years), middle-aged (just under 40), aged (about 68) and long-lived (more than 75). The study measured age-related changes in TCR beta repertoire diversity using deep sequencing normalized with unique cDNA molecular identifiers.

What the authors observed across the whole study: As age increased, observed TCR beta diversity per million T cells dropped in a roughly linear way, and a significant reduction was already evident by age 40. The percentage of naive T cells measured by flow cytometry correlated strongly with observed TCR beta diversity. Compared with the aged group, the long-lived group had more naive CD4+ T cells, fewer expanded clones and increased TCR diversity, a pattern suggesting age selection. Total diversity estimates from one million sequenced T cells were considered lower bounds and underestimates. Donor CMV infection status was unknown, potentially confounding age-related changes in expanded clonotypes. Since profiling was done on bulk unsorted PBMCs, naive and antigen-experienced compartments could not be conclusively compared.

The receptor library was made with 5' RACE. Sequencing took place on an Illumina HiSeq 2500. The second PCR ran for roughly 7 to 12 cycles and used a J-beta primer mix along with a sample-barcoded 5' primer. A template-switch 5' adaptor carrying 12 random nucleotides introduced a unique molecular identifier onto each TCR beta cDNA molecule. Each sample yielded at least 3 million CDR3-containing paired-end reads. First-strand cDNA was synthesized from all RNA with the Mint cDNA synthesis kit, primed by a TRBC-specific oligonucleotide. All cDNA was treated with uracil-DNA glycosylase and then went through a first 18-cycle PCR with the universal primers M1SS and BC2_uni_R. In the source study's methods: Normalization of each sample was performed by random selection of 1 million high-quality reads, each carrying a distinct molecular identifier. Instead of being binned into consensus sequences, reads with shared molecular identifiers were discarded. MiTCR, with a Q25 quality threshold and the strictest error-elimination algorithm, was used for CDR3 identification, clonotype clustering and error correction. A nonparametric unseen species model with Euler transformation was used to estimate a lower bound on total TCR beta diversity. In TCRdb, the public reads were trimmed at Q25 with fastp and aligned with MiXCR, with productive beta chains retained. Rows are combined by CDR3 protein, so each entry shows the most common genes and DNA. These V and J calls rely on TCRdb rather than the paper's analysis. Here the sample has about 760,000 distinct CDR3 sequences; roughly 25% occur a single time. The ten largest clones represent 9.4% of the sample.

The CDR3 runs 14 residues from the cysteine to the phenylalanine. Only the CDR3 DNA is retained, 42 bases long and in frame from the first base. V is reduced by 3 bases and J by 5 bases, leaving a spacing of 12 bases between them. CDR1 SGHTA and CDR2 FQGNSA were looked up in the germline V gene. These same data were also listed under a study on T cells of mothers and their children. The second source states: Nine systemically healthy Caucasian individuals served as donors, namely three mothers together with their six children. cDNA synthesis consumed the entire amount of extracted RNA, loaded at approximately 1.5 ug RNA in each 15 ul reaction. In the second PCR, the M1S primer added sample barcodes and 2-4 random nucleotides. Over 8 million TCR beta CDR3 reads were obtained for each mother, and 2.5 million to 3 million reads were obtained for each child. In both related and unrelated pairs, thymic selection shapes the output of TCR recombination in a similar way, with inherited differences having only a minor effect. Normalized repertoire overlap in related mother-child pairs was always slightly higher than in unrelated mother-child pairs, but the difference was never significant. No persistent microchimeric T cell clones were detected, at a sensitivity of roughly 100 clones per million clonotypes. To look for features that set related mother-child pairs apart from unrelated individuals, the researchers ran deep NGS to compare the TCR beta repertoires of mothers and children. On average, the children were roughly 10 +/- 4 years old, while the mothers were about 40 +/- 4 years old. Libraries were sequenced on Illumina HiSeq 2000 with 100+100 nt paired-end reads after adapter ligation with NEBNext reagents. To prevent cross-contamination, the mother and child libraries were prepared one month apart and sequenced in separate runs. Between 500,000 and 2,000,000 distinct TCR beta clonotypes were identified per donor. Naive TCR beta clonotypes were estimated from low-frequency clonotypes matched to each donor's FACS-determined naive share, without sorting.

The sample consisted of blood. The origin of this receptor is a boy aged 5-17 years in good health. The V and J genes are TRBV7-2 and TRBJ2-3; a weak D assignment points to TRBD2 (6 bases agree). The CDR3 protein is CASSLGLGIDTQYF. The sequence in DNA is TGTGCCAGCAGCTTGGGACTGGGCATAGATACGCAGTATTTT. The variable domain in full, with residues beyond the CDR3 obtained from the reference TRBV7-2 and TRBJ2-3 genes, is GAGVSQSPSNKVTEKGKDVELRCDPISGHTALYWYRQSLGQGLEFLIYFQGNSAPDKSGLPSDRFSAERTGGSVSTLTIQRTQQEDSAVYLCASSLGLGIDTQYFGPGTRLTVL.